These 13 T cell receptor beta chains were sequenced from one sample in a study of blood T cell repertoires in COVID-19. Using immunoSEQ multiplex PCR, the repertoire was profiled, and TCRdb retains in-frame clones only, with some absent. This sample has 150,000 to 200,000 clones, with about 90% found just once. Sequencing was done on a sample of PBMCs or T cells enriched from blood (not recorded which). The receptors stem from a human donor with acute COVID-19. The donor label of this sample is uncertain.

In its sample, this clone was seen once. V is TRBV19 and J is TRBJ2-4; a possible D gene is TRBD2 (5 bases). Trimming pared 4 bases from V and 0 bases from J, leaving 16 bases between. Germline V CDR1 and CDR2: LNHDA, SQIVND (reference sequence). The CDR3 has 17 residues. The chain's CDR3 is CASSNWARGLAKNIQYF. CDR3 DNA: TGTGCCAGTAGTAACTGGGCCCGAGGGTTAGCCAAAAACATTCAGTACTTC.

This chain joins TRBV6-5 and TRBJ1-1; 8 nucleotides line up with TRBD1. With V trimmed by 6 bases and J by 6 bases, 6 bases remained unmatched. Germline loops: CDR1 MNHEY, CDR2 SVGAGI. The CDR3 loop spans 13 amino acids. The CDR3 region is CASSLRQGPEAFF. The CDR3 nucleotides read TGTGCCAGCAGCCTGCGACAGGGGCCTGAAGCTTTCTTT.

The chain carries TRBV7-2 and TRBJ2-3; the D is unclear. Deletions cut 6 bases from V and 2 bases from J, with 9 bases between. The CDR3 loop spans 13 amino acids. Germline V gene data show CDR1 as SGHTA and CDR2 as FQGNSA. This chain's CDR3 is CASRAPPTDTQYF. The DNA for the CDR3 is TGTGCCAGCAGGGCACCCCCCACAGATACGCAGTATTTT.

V gene TRBV18 combines with J gene TRBJ1-1; 7 positions match TRBD1. The CDR3 consists of 14 residues. Per the germline V gene, CDR1 is KGHSH and CDR2 is LQKENI. J gave up 4 bases and V 4 bases, and 6 bases lay outside the gene matches. CDR3 loop: CASSLQQGSTEAFF. CDR3 DNA: TGTGCCAGCTCACTCCAACAGGGGAGCACTGAAGCTTTCTTT.

This clone was seen just once. V usage is TRBV7-3 and J usage is TRBJ2-5, with D maybe TRBD2 (6 bases). Trimming removed 2 bases at V and 4 bases at J, with 14 bases between. The germline gives CDR1 SGHTA, CDR2 FQGTGA. The CDR3 is 15 amino acids. The CDR3 is CASSLGGLGGETQYF. The CDR3 DNA sequence: TGTGCCAGCAGCTTAGGAGGGTTAGGAGGAGAGACCCAGTACTTC.

The rearrangement joins TRBV5-1 to TRBJ1-2, with no clear D. The CDR3 extends over 15 amino acids. Trimming cost V 2 bases and J 2 bases, with 13 bases left between them. The V gene's germline CDR1 is SGHRS and CDR2 YFSETQ. CDR3 DNA sequence: TGCGCCAGCAGCTTTGGGTGGGCCAAGAACTATGGCTACACCTTC. Its translation is CASSFGWAKNYGYTF.

V gene TRBV5-1 combines with J gene TRBJ2-3; 7 nucleotides line up with TRBD2. V trimming: 2 bases; J trimming: 5 bases; junction bases outside the gene matches: 5. The CDR3 runs 14 residues. Germline lookup yields CDR1 SGHRS and CDR2 YFSETQ. CDR3 sequence (DNA): TGCGCCAGCAGCTTATTTGGGGGGGTAGATACGCAGTATTTT. Protein: CASSLFGGVDTQYF.

V and J are TRBV27 and TRBJ1-1, with a weak D call TRBD1 (6 bases). The V end lost 3 bases, the J end lost 5 bases, and 13 bases lay between the germline ends. Germline V lookup: CDR1 MNHEY, CDR2 SMNVEV (reference sequence). CDR3 length equals 14 residues. CDR3 DNA sequence: TGTGCCAGCAGTTTGGCGAGGACAGATACTGAAGCTTTCTTT. The encoded protein is CASSLARTDTEAFF.

The rearrangement links TRBV10-3 to TRBJ1-1; 10 nucleotides agree with TRBD1. CDR3 length: 15 residues. Germline V lookup: CDR1 ENHRY, CDR2 SYGVKD. Trimming at V came to 7 bases and at J to 1 base, leaving 6 bases not matched to a gene. The CDR3 loop reads CAITPGQGSNTEAFF. The CDR3 nucleotides are TGTGCCATCACTCCGGGACAGGGGTCGAACACTGAAGCTTTCTTT.

V usage is TRBV30 and J usage is TRBJ1-2, with a possible D match to TRBD1 (5 bases). The CDR3 totals 15 residues. Trimming removed 4 bases from V and 4 bases from J, with 19 bases in between. Germline assignment: CDR1 GTSNPN and CDR2 SVGIG (reference sequence). As DNA, the CDR3 is TGTGCCTGGAAGATTATGGGGCAGGAGCTCTATGGCTACACCTTC. Its translation is CAWKIMGQELYGYTF.

This chain's CDR3 is CASSSRGRGETQYF. The CDR3 DNA follows: TGTGCCAGCAGCTCCAGGGGGCGAGGAGAGACCCAGTACTTC. The gene calls are TRBV13 and TRBJ2-5; 8 nucleotides align to TRBD1. Trimming took 4 bases from V and 4 from J; bases not matched to a gene: 5. CDR1 is PRHDT and CDR2 is FYEKMQ in the germline V gene (reference sequence). This CDR3 region has 14 residues.

V is TRBV9 and J is TRBJ2-4; perhaps TRBD1 as D (5 bases). V lost 1 base and J 5 bases, leaving 22 bases between the germline ends. CDR1 and CDR2 (germline): SGDLS, YYNGEE. The CDR3 totals 18 residues. CDR3 amino acids: CASSVSGARPEFENIQYF. CDR3 DNA sequence: TGTGCCAGCAGCGTAAGTGGGGCTCGGCCCGAGTTCGAAAACATTCAGTACTTC.

The sample holds a few counts of this clone. CDR3 coding DNA: TGTGCCAGCAGCTCCCGACTAGGCCCCTACGAGCAGTACTTC. Translation gives CASSSRLGPYEQYF. The chain is built from TRBV3-1 (or the pseudogene TRBV3-2) and TRBJ2-7; the D gene is possibly TRBD2 (6 bases). The germline V gene has CDR1 LGHDT and CDR2 YNNKEL (reference sequence). The length of the CDR3 is 14 residues. Trimming shortened V by 5 bases and J by 2 bases, and 13 bases separated the two germline ends.